The 32 T cell receptor beta chains below were found in one sample sequenced in a study of T cell responses to AZD1222 COVID-19 vaccine. TCRdb keeps only in-frame clones here, not all; method: immunoSEQ multiplex PCR. The data hold around 250,000 clones, with approximately 93% observed a single time. Sequencing used peripheral blood, obtained on day 0 of AZD1222 vaccination. The receptors shown here come from an adult in good health.

This chain's CDR3 is CASSPEGRYNEQFF. CDR3 in DNA: TGCGCCAGCAGCCCCGAGGGGCGCTACAATGAGCAGTTCTTC. This rearrangement joins TRBV5-1 to TRBJ2-1; D may match TRBD1 or TRBD2 (5 bases each). Germline V gives CDR1 SGHRS, CDR2 YFSETQ. This CDR3 has 14 residues. Trimming took 4 bases from V and 3 from J, leaving 11 bases between them.

The V and J genes are TRBV5-1 and TRBJ1-1; possibly TRBD1 for D (5 bases). CDR3 size: 15 residues. CDR1 and CDR2 (germline): SGHRS, YFSETQ. Trimming stripped 4 bases from V and 8 bases from J, with 21 bases between. The CDR3 DNA follows: TGCGCCAGCAGCGCGGAATGGGGCGGAACCGGGGAAGCTTTCTTT. Its translation: CASSAEWGGTGEAFF.

The genes are TRBV15 and TRBJ2-1; tentative D call: TRBD1 (6 bases). The CDR3 runs to 19 residues. Germline-derived CDR1 and CDR2 are LNHNV and YYDKDF (reference sequence). Trimming took 1 base from V and 2 from J, leaving 21 bases between them. CDR3 sequence reads: CATSRVPLPHRAPYNEQFF. DNA of the CDR3: TGTGCCACCAGCAGAGTACCCCTCCCACACAGGGCTCCCTACAATGAGCAGTTCTTC.

The chain links TRBV7-8 to TRBJ1-5; D is perhaps TRBD1 (6 bases). V was clipped by 6 bases and J by 2 bases, with 14 bases between them. The CDR3 contains 15 residues. Germline loops: CDR1 SGHVS, CDR2 FQNEAQ. The chain's CDR3 is CASSSDRTRNQPQHF. CDR3 coding DNA: TGTGCCAGCAGTTCTGACAGGACCCGCAATCAGCCCCAGCATTTT.

This clone was seen many times. The chain employs TRBV5-1 and TRBJ2-7, with 7 bases matching TRBD1. From germline, CDR1 is SGHRS and CDR2 YFSETQ. This CDR3 spans 16 amino acids. With 4 bases clipped from V and 2 bases from J, the junction kept 12 bases outside the gene matches. DNA of the CDR3: TGCGCCAGCAGCCTCGGAGGACAGGTGATTGCCTACGAGCAGTACTTC. The encoded protein is CASSLGGQVIAYEQYF.

V gene TRBV5-1 combines with J gene TRBJ2-2; D may be TRBD2 (7 bases). CDR1 is SGHRS and CDR2 is YFSETQ in the germline V gene. CDR3 length: 19 amino acids. Trimming stripped 5 bases from V and 4 bases from J, with 27 bases between. The CDR3 spells CASSSGRAGASGGTGELFF. DNA of the CDR3: TGCGCCAGCAGTTCCGGACGGGCGGGGGCCTCGGGGGGCACCGGGGAGCTGTTTTTT.

This chain links TRBV28 with TRBJ2-7, with a tentative D call TRBD2 (6 bases). Germline V gene lookup returns CDR1 MDHEN and CDR2 SYDVKM. V was clipped by 5 bases and J by 1 base, with 12 bases between them. CDR3 length equals 14 residues. The CDR3 spells CASSLLGTSYEQYF. The CDR3 DNA reads TGTGCCAGCAGTCTACTCGGGACTTCCTACGAGCAGTACTTC.

This clone was recorded once. The chain is built from TRBV24-1 and TRBJ2-1; 8 bases map to TRBD1. Germline values: CDR1 KGHDR, CDR2 SFDVKD. This CDR3 is built from 16 residues. Trimming cost V 5 bases and J 2 bases; bases outside gene matches: 7. CDR3 nucleotides: TGTGCCACCAGTGGGGTTTCAGGGGGCCCCTACAATGAGCAGTTCTTC. Translation gives CATSGVSGGPYNEQFF.

J is TRBJ2-5 and V is TRBV11-2; D is unresolved. The germline gives CDR1 SGHAT, CDR2 FQNNGV. The V gene lost 2 bases and the J gene lost 4 bases, with 20 bases spanning the gap. The CDR3 contains 17 residues. CDR3 sequence reads: CASSLIVAGPFGETQYF. The CDR3 DNA follows: TGTGCCAGCAGCTTAATAGTCGCCGGGCCCTTTGGAGAGACCCAGTACTTC. The full variable domain, completed using reference TRBV11-2 and TRBJ2-5, is EAGVAQSPRYKIIEKRQSVAFWCNPISGHATLYWYQQILGQGPKLLIQFQNNGVVDDSQLPKDRFSAERLKGVDSTLKIQPAKLEDSAVYLCASSLIVAGPFGETQYFGPGTRLLVL.

The chain links TRBV7-2 to TRBJ1-3, with D uncertain. Trimming stripped 6 bases from V and 4 bases from J, with 19 bases between. Germline V gene data show CDR1 as SGHTA and CDR2 as FQGNSA. CDR3 length: 16 amino acids. The CDR3 loop is CASRHEVDGGGNTIYF. The CDR3 DNA follows: TGTGCCAGCAGGCATGAGGTGGACGGAGGGGGAAACACCATATATTTT. Filled out from reference TRBV7-2 and TRBJ1-3, the complete variable domain reads GAGVSQSPSNKVTEKGKDVELRCDPISGHTALYWYRQSLGQGLEFLIYFQGNSAPDKSGLPSDRFSAERTGGSVSTLTIQRTQQEDSAVYLCASRHEVDGGGNTIYFGEGSWLTVV.

In nucleotides, the CDR3 is TGTGCCAGCAGCTCCGGGACAGGGGTCCAGCCCCAGCATTTT. Protein product: CASSSGTGVQPQHF. The V and J genes are TRBV28 and TRBJ1-5, with 10 bases matching TRBD1. The trim removed 6 bases at V and 7 bases at J, leaving 6 bases unmatched. The CDR3 runs 14 residues. CDR1 is MDHEN, CDR2 SYDVKM, per germline.

The J gene is TRBJ2-1, the V gene TRBV11-2; no clear D. Germline CDR1 reads SGHAT; CDR2 reads FQNNGV. CDR3 size: 14 residues. Deletions cut 5 bases from V and 6 bases from J, with 14 bases between. The CDR3 DNA is TGTGCCAGCAGCCTTAGTGGGATTCGCAATGAGCAGTTCTTC. Translating gives CASSLSGIRNEQFF.

This chain connects TRBV7-2 to TRBJ1-5, with D hard to call. This CDR3 contains 13 residues. V dropped 3 bases and J dropped 4 bases, with 7 bases sitting between them. Per germline, CDR1 SGHTA and CDR2 FQGNSA. As DNA, the CDR3 is TGTGCCAGCAGCTTGAAATCAAATCAGCCCCAGCATTTT. Encoded protein: CASSLKSNQPQHF.

The chain uses TRBV5-1 and TRBJ2-1; 8 bases match TRBD2. This CDR3 region has 16 residues. Per the germline V gene, CDR1 is SGHRS and CDR2 is YFSETQ. With V trimmed by 4 bases and J by 8 bases, 14 bases remained unmatched. The CDR3 DNA follows: TGCGCCAGCAGCCCTATAGCGGGCCTCGGGAGGGATGAGCAGTTCTTC. Protein: CASSPIAGLGRDEQFF.

The chain couples TRBV19 to TRBJ1-2; 8 nucleotides align to TRBD1. J was trimmed by 5 bases and V by 8 bases; bases with no gene match: 10. The CDR3 contains 14 residues. Germline assignment: CDR1 LNHDA and CDR2 SQIVND (reference sequence). CDR3 coding DNA: TGTGCCAGTTACCCGGGACAGGAGGGGTATGGCTACACCTTC. Translating gives CASYPGQEGYGYTF.

J is TRBJ2-1 and V is TRBV6-5, with 8 bases that match TRBD2. Germline V gene lookup returns CDR1 MNHEY and CDR2 SVGAGI. This CDR3 is 15 amino acids long. J gave up 9 bases and V 2 bases, and 9 bases lay outside the gene matches. The CDR3 DNA follows: TGTGCCAGCAGTTACAAGGGACTAGGCCTTGGTGAGCAGTTCTTC. As protein: CASSYKGLGLGEQFF.

This chain connects TRBV6-6 to TRBJ1-6, with a weak D call TRBD1 (5 bases). Trimming pared 5 bases from V and 3 bases from J, leaving 11 bases between. The germline V gene encodes CDR1 MNHNY and CDR2 SVGAGI (reference sequence). This CDR3 has 15 amino acids. The CDR3 DNA reads as TGTGCCAGCAGTATGGACACCCTCTATAATTCACCCCTCCACTTT. Residues: CASSMDTLYNSPLHF.

The chain uses TRBV6-6 and TRBJ1-5, with D possibly being TRBD1 (5 bases). V lost 5 bases, J lost 2 bases, and 13 bases lay in between. The CDR3 contains 15 residues. Germline CDR1 MNHNY, CDR2 SVGAGI (reference sequence). DNA of the CDR3: TGTGCCAGCAGTGATCAGGGAGGAGGCAATCAGCCCCAGCATTTT. Translating gives CASSDQGGGNQPQHF.

The J gene is TRBJ1-2, the V gene TRBV9; 7 nucleotides agree with TRBD1. The CDR3 sequence is 16 residues long. CDR1 is SGDLS and CDR2 is YYNGEE in the germline V gene. The V gene end was trimmed by 4 bases and the J gene end by 2 bases; junction bases not matched to a gene: 11. CDR3 region: CASSPPTGNPNYGYTF. CDR3 DNA: TGTGCCAGCAGCCCTCCGACAGGGAACCCCAACTATGGCTACACCTTC.

The V gene is TRBV5-4, the J gene TRBJ1-1, with a possible D match to TRBD1 (5 bases). Germline-derived CDR1 and CDR2 are SGHNT and YYREEE (reference sequence). Trimming removed 0 bases at V and 4 bases at J, with 10 bases between. This CDR3 contains 14 residues. The CDR3 loop is CASSLEAGPTEAFF. DNA of the CDR3: TGTGCCAGCAGCTTGGAGGCAGGGCCCACTGAAGCTTTCTTT.

The chain recombines TRBV7-2 with TRBJ1-4, with unresolved D. The CDR3 has 14 residues. Trimming stripped 3 bases from V and 8 bases from J, with 13 bases between. Germline CDR1 reads SGHTA; CDR2 reads FQGNSA. CDR3 region: CASSLGPMREKLFF. The CDR3 nucleotides are TGTGCCAGCAGCTTGGGCCCGATGCGCGAAAAACTGTTTTTT.

CDR3 amino acids: CASSTRQGPYEQYF. The CDR3 DNA sequence: TGTGCCAGCAGCACCCGCCAGGGCCCCTACGAGCAGTACTTC. V usage is TRBV4-2 and J usage is TRBJ2-7, with D perhaps TRBD1 (5 bases). The germline gives CDR1 LGHNA, CDR2 YNFKEQ. The CDR3 has 14 residues. The V end was cut by 5 bases, the J end by 2 bases, with 13 bases between.

This rearrangement joins TRBV2 to TRBJ1-1; no definite D call. The CDR3 length is 13 residues. Germline CDR1 SNHLY, CDR2 FYNNEI. V was pared by 4 bases and J by 4 bases, with 10 bases between. In DNA, the CDR3 is TGTGCCAGCAGTGCGGGCATGGGCACTGAAGCTTTCTTT. Translated: CASSAGMGTEAFF. Full variable domain (rest looked up from reference TRBV2 and TRBJ1-1): EPEVTQTPSHQVTQMGQEVILRCVPISNHLYFYWYRQILGQKVEFLVSFYNNEISEKSEIFDDQFSVERPDGSNFTLKIRSTKLEDSAMYFCASSAGMGTEAFFGQGTRLTVV.

The J gene is TRBJ2-2, the V gene TRBV2; D call uncertain. CDR1 is SNHLY and CDR2 is FYNNEI in the germline V gene. This CDR3 spans 12 amino acids. Trimming removed 1 base at V and 6 bases at J, with 3 bases between. In DNA form, the CDR3 reads TGTGCCAGCAGTGAAGACTCCGGGGAGCTGTTTTTT. It translates to CASSEDSGELFF.

The gene calls are TRBV6-5 and TRBJ1-2; 7 nucleotides agree with TRBD1. CDR3 size: 11 residues. Looked up from germline, CDR1 is MNHEY and CDR2 is SVGAGI. With 5 bases clipped from V and 12 bases from J, the junction kept 6 bases outside the gene matches. This chain's CDR3 is CASSRQGGHTF. CDR3 DNA: TGTGCCAGCAGTCGACAGGGCGGGCACACCTTC.

The rearrangement joins TRBV19 to TRBJ2-2; D remains ambiguous. Trimming removed 4 bases from V and 3 bases from J, with 3 bases in between. The CDR3 loop spans 12 amino acids. In germline, CDR1 is LNHDA, CDR2 SQIVND (reference sequence). The CDR3 DNA follows: TGTGCCAGTAGTAGGTACACCGGGGAGCTGTTTTTT. Translated: CASSRYTGELFF.

This chain links TRBV5-4 with TRBJ2-1, with unresolved D. The CDR3 contains 12 residues. V dropped 4 bases and J dropped 10 bases, with 12 bases sitting between them. Germline V gene sequence: CDR1 SGHNT, CDR2 YYREEE (reference sequence). The CDR3 region has the DNA TGTGCCAGCAGCCTGTCGGCCGGGGAGCAGTTCTTC. Amino acid sequence: CASSLSAGEQFF.

The chain has TRBV24-1 and TRBJ2-3; D gene ambiguous. V shed 9 bases and J shed 1 base, with 10 bases lying between them. The germline V gene encodes CDR1 KGHDR and CDR2 SFDVKD. The CDR3 is made up of 13 amino acids. The CDR3 DNA reads as TGTGCCACCCGGACGGCCCGCACAGATACGCAGTATTTT. This codes for CATRTARTDTQYF.

V and J are TRBV7-9 and TRBJ2-7; TRBD2 is a possible D gene (6 bases). The CDR3 runs 15 residues. The V end lost 3 bases, the J end lost 2 bases, and 14 bases lay between the germline ends. Germline CDR1 reads SEHNR; CDR2 reads FQNEAQ (reference sequence). CDR3 bases: TGTGCCAGCAGCTTTACGGGAGCAGGGACCTACGAGCAGTACTTC. It specifies CASSFTGAGTYEQYF.

As DNA, the CDR3 is TGCGCCAGCAGCCGGACAGGATCCGACGAGCAGTACTTC. This translates into CASSRTGSDEQYF. This sequence joins TRBV5-1 and TRBJ2-7; 7 nucleotides match TRBD1. The J segment lost 5 bases and the V segment lost 4 bases, leaving 6 bases of the junction unmatched. Germline-derived CDR1 and CDR2 are SGHRS and YFSETQ. This CDR3 contains 13 residues.

A single count supports this clone. This CDR3 is CASSLMTAAYEQYF. The CDR3 coding sequence is TGTGCCAGCTCACTGATGACAGCCGCCTACGAGCAGTACTTC. The chain links TRBV18 to TRBJ2-7; TRBD1 is a possible D gene (5 bases). Germline-derived CDR1 and CDR2 are KGHSH and LQKENI. V was trimmed by 4 bases and J by 2 bases, leaving 12 bases between them. The CDR3 consists of 14 residues.

The J gene is TRBJ1-1, the V gene TRBV19; D remains unclear. Germline loops: CDR1 LNHDA, CDR2 SQIVND (reference sequence). The CDR3 covers 14 residues. V was pared by 5 bases and J by 3 bases, with 13 bases between. Written as DNA, the CDR3 is TGTGCCAGTAGTGGAGAGGTCGGGTACACTGAAGCTTTCTTT. This sequence encodes CASSGEVGYTEAFF.